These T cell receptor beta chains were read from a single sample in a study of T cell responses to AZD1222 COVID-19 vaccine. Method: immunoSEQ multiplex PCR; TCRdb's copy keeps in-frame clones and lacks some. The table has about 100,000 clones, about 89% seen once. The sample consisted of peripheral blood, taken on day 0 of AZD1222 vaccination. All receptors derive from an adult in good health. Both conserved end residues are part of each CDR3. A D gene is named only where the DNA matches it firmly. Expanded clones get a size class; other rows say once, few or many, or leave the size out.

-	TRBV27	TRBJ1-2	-	CASSSSPQGSYGYTF	TGTGCCAGCAGTTCCTCACCGCAGGGGAGCTATGGCTACACCTTC
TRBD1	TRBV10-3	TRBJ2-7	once	CAISEAAGTGRYEQYF	TGTGCCATCAGTGAGGCGGCCGGGACAGGGAGATACGAGCAGTACTTC
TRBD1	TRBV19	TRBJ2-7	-	CASSRRTGSYEQYF	TGTGCCAGTAGCCGACGGACAGGCTCCTACGAGCAGTACTTC
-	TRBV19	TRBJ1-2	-	CASSTGVWGYGYTF	TGTGCCAGTAGTACAGGGGTTTGGGGCTATGGCTACACCTTC
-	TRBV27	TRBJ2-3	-	CASSVHNTDTQYF	TGTGCCAGCAGTGTCCACAACACAGATACGCAGTATTTT
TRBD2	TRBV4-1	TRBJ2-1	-	CASSPTDSGSFYNEQFF	TGCGCCAGCAGCCCCACAGATAGCGGGAGCTTCTACAATGAGCAGTTCTTC
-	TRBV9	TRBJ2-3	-	CASSVVVTDTQYF	TGTGCCAGCAGCGTAGTTGTTACAGATACGCAGTATTTT
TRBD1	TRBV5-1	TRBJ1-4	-	CASSLANPGGPNEKLFF	TGCGCCAGCAGCTTGGCCAACCCAGGGGGCCCTAATGAAAAACTGTTTTTT
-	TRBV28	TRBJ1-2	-	CASSFVGRRKDGYTF	TGTGCCAGCAGTTTTGTCGGACGGCGGAAAGATGGCTACACCTTC
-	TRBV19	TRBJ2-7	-	CASSIVGASYEQYF	TGTGCCAGTAGTATAGTTGGGGCGTCCTACGAGCAGTACTTC
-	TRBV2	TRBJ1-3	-	CASSEDRFSGNTIYF	TGTGCCAGCAGCGAGGACAGATTCTCTGGAAACACCATATATTTT
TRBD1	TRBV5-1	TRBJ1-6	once	CASSLDGQGPLYNSPLHF	TGCGCCAGCAGCTTGGACGGACAGGGCCCTCTCTATAATTCACCCCTCCACTTT
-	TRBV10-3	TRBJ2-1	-	CAIIGQGPYNEQFF	TGTGCCATCATAGGGCAGGGACCTTACAATGAGCAGTTCTTC
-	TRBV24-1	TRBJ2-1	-	CATSDLGGWQFF	TGTGCCACCAGTGATTTAGGAGGGTGGCAGTTCTTC
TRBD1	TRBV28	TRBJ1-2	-	CASSLSQTGLDYGYTF	TGTGCCAGCAGTTTATCCCAGACAGGGTTGGACTATGGCTACACCTTC
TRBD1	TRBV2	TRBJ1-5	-	CASNPDRAANQPQHF	TGTGCCAGCAATCCGGACAGGGCCGCCAATCAGCCCCAGCATTTT
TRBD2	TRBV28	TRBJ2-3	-	CASRGGGTDTQYF	TGTGCCAGCCGGGGGGGAGGCACAGATACGCAGTATTTT
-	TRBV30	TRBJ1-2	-	CAWSPGGFYYGYTF	TGTGCCTGGAGCCCCGGGGGGTTTTACTATGGCTACACCTTC
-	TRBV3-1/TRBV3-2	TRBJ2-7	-	CASSQDGGSSSYEQYF	TGTGCCAGCAGCCAAGACGGCGGATCCAGCTCCTACGAGCAGTACTTC
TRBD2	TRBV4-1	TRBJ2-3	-	CASRHAGLAGGSTQYF	TGCGCCAGCAGACATGCGGGACTAGCGGGGGGGAGTACGCAGTATTTT
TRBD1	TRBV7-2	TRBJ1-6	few	CASSLDPGTGHLRSPLHF	TGTGCCAGCAGCTTAGATCCGGGGACAGGGCACCTTAGGTCACCCCTCCACTTT
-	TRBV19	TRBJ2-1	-	CASMGGAEQFF	TGTGCCAGTATGGGAGGTGCTGAGCAGTTCTTC
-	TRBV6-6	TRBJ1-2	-	CASSYLGGGYTF	TGTGCCAGCAGTTACTTGGGGGGCGGCTACACCTTC
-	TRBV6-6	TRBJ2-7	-	CASSSVGAGSYEQYF	TGTGCCAGCAGTTCCGTAGGGGCCGGCTCCTACGAGCAGTACTTC
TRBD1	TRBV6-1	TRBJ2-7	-	CASSDRLGQAYEQYF	TGTGCCAGCAGTGACCGTTTGGGACAGGCCTACGAGCAGTACTTC
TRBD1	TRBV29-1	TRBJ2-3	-	CSVGQGMSDTQYF	TGCAGCGTTGGACAGGGGATGTCAGATACGCAGTATTTT
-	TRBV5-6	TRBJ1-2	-	CASSSGPSDGYTF	TGTGCCAGCAGCTCCGGACCGAGTGATGGCTACACCTTC
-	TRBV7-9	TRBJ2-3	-	CASIQEVAGSADTQYF	TGTGCCAGCATCCAAGAGGTGGCGGGATCGGCAGATACGCAGTATTTT
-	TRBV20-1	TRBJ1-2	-	CSIRFNYGYTF	TGCAGTATCAGGTTTAACTATGGCTACACCTTC
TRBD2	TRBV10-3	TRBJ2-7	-	CAISESSSGKYEQYF	TGTGCCATCAGTGAGTCGTCTAGCGGGAAATACGAGCAGTACTTC
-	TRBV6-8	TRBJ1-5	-	CASSYIGNQPQHF	TGTGCCAGCAGTTATATAGGCAATCAGCCCCAGCATTTT
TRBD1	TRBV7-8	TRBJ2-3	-	CASSLDRGIATDTQYF	TGTGCCAGCAGCTTGGACAGGGGGATTGCCACAGATACGCAGTATTTT
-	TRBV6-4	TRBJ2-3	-	CASSVVGGGTDTQYF	TGTGCCAGCAGTGTCGTGGGCGGTGGTACAGATACGCAGTATTTT
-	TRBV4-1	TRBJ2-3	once	CASSQDSGLGGWDTQYF	TGCGCCAGCAGCCAAGATTCTGGACTAGGGGGTTGGGATACGCAGTATTTT
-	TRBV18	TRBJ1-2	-	CASSPQADYGYTF	TGTGCCAGCTCACCACAAGCCGACTATGGCTACACCTTC
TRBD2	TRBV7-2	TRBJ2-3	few	CASSYGTSGRRKGDTQYF	TGTGCCAGCAGCTACGGGACTAGCGGGAGGAGGAAGGGAGATACGCAGTATTTT
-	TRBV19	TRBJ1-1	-	CASSAIDVNTEAFF	TGTGCCAGTAGTGCTATCGATGTGAACACTGAAGCTTTCTTT